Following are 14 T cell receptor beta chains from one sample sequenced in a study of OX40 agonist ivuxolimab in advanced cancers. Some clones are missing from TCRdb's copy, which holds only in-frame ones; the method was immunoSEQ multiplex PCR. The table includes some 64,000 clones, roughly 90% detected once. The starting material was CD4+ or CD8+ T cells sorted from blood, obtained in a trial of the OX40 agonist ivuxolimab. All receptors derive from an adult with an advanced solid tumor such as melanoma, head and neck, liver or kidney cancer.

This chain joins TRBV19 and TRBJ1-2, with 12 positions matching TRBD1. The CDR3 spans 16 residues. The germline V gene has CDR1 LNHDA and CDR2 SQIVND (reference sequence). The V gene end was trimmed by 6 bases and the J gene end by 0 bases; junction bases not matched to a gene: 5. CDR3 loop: CASRMGTGGSNYGYTF. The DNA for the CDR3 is TGTGCCAGTAGGATGGGGACAGGGGGCTCTAACTATGGCTACACCTTC.

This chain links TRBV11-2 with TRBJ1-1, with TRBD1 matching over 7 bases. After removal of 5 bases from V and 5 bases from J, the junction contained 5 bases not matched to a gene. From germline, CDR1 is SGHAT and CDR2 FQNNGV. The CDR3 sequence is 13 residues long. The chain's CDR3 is CASSVTGVTEAFF. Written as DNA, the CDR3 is TGTGCCAGCAGCGTTACAGGGGTTACTGAAGCTTTCTTT.

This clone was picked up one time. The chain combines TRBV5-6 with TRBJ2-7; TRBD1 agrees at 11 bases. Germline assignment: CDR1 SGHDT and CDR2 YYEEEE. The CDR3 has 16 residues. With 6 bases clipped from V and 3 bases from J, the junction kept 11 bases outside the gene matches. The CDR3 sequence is CASNSPGDRGFYEQYF. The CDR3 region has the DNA TGTGCCAGCAACTCGCCGGGGGACAGGGGGTTCTACGAGCAGTACTTC. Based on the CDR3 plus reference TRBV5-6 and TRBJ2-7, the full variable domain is DAGVTQSPTHLIKTRGQQVTLRCSPKSGHDTVSWYQQALGQGPQFIFQYYEEEERQRGNFPDRFSGHQFPNYSSELNVNALLLGDSALYLCASNSPGDRGFYEQYFGPGTRLTVT.

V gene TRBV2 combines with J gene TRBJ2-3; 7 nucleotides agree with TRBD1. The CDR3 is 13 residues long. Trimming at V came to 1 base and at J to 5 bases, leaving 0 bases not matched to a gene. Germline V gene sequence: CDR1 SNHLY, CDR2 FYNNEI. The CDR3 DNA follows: TGTGCCAGCAGTGAAGACAGGGGAGATACGCAGTATTTT. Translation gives CASSEDRGDTQYF.

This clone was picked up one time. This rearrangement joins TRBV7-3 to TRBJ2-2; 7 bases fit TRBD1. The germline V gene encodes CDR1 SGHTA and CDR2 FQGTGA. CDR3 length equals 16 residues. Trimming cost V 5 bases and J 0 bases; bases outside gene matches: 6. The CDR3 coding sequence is TGTGCCAGCAGCCAAAATGACAGGGCGAACACCGGGGAGCTGTTTTTT. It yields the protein CASSQNDRANTGELFF.

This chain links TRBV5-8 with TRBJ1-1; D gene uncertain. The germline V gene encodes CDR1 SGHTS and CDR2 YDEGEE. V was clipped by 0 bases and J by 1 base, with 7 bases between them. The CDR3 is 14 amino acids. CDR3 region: CASSLAAGNTEAFF. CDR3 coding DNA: TGTGCCAGCAGCTTGGCCGCGGGGAACACTGAAGCTTTCTTT.

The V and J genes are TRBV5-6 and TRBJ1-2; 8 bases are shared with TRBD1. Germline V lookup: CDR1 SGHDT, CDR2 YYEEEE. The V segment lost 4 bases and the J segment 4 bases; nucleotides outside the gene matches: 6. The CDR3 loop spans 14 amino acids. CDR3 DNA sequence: TGTGCCAGCAGCCCAAGGACAGGGATCTATGGCTACACCTTC. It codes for CASSPRTGIYGYTF.

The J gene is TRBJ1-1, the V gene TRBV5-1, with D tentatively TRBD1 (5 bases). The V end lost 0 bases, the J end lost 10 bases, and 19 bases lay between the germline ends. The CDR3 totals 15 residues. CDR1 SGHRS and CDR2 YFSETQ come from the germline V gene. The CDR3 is CASSLGDGIRAGAFF. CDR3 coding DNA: TGCGCCAGCAGCTTGGGGGACGGCATTAGGGCCGGAGCTTTCTTT.

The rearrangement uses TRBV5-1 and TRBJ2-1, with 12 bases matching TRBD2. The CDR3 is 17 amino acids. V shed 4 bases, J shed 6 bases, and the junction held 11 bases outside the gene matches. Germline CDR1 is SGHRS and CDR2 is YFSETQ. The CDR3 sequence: CASSLGASGRAGNEQFF. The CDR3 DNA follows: TGCGCCAGCAGCCTGGGGGCTAGCGGGAGGGCAGGCAATGAGCAGTTCTTC.

CDR3 sequence (DNA): TGTGCCAGCAGCTTAATACAGGAGGGTGGGAAACTGTTTTTT. This sequence encodes CASSLIQEGGKLFF. J is TRBJ1-4 and V is TRBV11-2; the D gene is possibly TRBD1 (5 bases). The germline V gene encodes CDR1 SGHAT and CDR2 FQNNGV. The ends were cut back, 2 bases at V and 11 bases at J, with 15 bases in the middle. The CDR3 covers 14 residues.

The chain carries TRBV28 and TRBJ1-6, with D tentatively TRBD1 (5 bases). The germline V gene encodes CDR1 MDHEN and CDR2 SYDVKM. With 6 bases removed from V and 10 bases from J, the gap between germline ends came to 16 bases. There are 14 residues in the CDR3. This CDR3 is CASRTGTLESPLHF. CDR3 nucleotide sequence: TGTGCCAGCAGAACCGGGACGTTGGAGTCACCCCTCCACTTT.

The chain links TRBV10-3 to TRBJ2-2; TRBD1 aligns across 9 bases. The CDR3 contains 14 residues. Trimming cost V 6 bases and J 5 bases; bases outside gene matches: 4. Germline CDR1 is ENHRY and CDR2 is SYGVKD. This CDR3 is CAIRSGTGTGELFF. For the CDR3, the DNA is TGTGCCATCAGATCCGGGACAGGGACCGGGGAGCTGTTTTTT.

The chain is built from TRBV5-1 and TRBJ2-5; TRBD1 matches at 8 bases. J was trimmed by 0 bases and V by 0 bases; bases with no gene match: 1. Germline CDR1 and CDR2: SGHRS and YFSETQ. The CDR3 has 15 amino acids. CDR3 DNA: TGCGCCAGCAGCTTGGGGACAGGGTACCAAGAGACCCAGTACTTC. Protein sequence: CASSLGTGYQETQYF.

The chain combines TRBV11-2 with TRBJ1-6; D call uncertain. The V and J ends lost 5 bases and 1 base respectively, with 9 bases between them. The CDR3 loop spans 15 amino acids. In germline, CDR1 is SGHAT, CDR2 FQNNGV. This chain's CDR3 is CASSPLTSYNSPLHF. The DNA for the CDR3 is TGTGCCAGCAGCCCGCTGACATCCTATAATTCACCCCTCCACTTT.